This TCR beta chain comes out of a study of blood T cell repertoires in COVID-19. Study in general: Samples came from the United States, Italy and Spain, spanning acute and convalescent COVID-19. Nucleic acid was either cDNA or gDNA, and it came from T cells, B-cell-depleted T cells, or PBMCs.

This clone has just a few counts. Assay used: immunoSEQ multiplex PCR; TCRdb lists only in-frame clones, some missing. The sample gives fewer than 90,000 clones, approximately 84% of which show up once; 6.3% is in the top ten. Seattle patient enrollment occurred during active infection, with longitudinal follow-up thereafter. Trimming left V 4 bases short and J 0 bases short, with 5 bases between. This CDR3 spans 13 amino acids. Per the germline V gene, CDR1 is KGHDR and CDR2 is SFDVKD. What was sequenced was peripheral blood. The rearrangement links TRBV24-1 to TRBJ1-2; D not certain. The clonotype was recovered from a man aged 65 to 79 with COVID-19, enrolled during active disease. The DNA of the CDR3 is TGTGCCACCAGTGAGGAGGCTAACTATGGCTACACCTTC. It specifies CATSEEANYGYTF.